What follows is one TCR beta chain and its context. This sample is drawn from a study of OX40 agonist ivuxolimab in advanced cancers. V trimming: 0 bases; J trimming: 6 bases; junction bases outside the gene matches: 11. CDR3 length: 17 residues. Looked up from germline, CDR1 is LGHNA and CDR2 is YSLEER. Clones were read by immunoSEQ multiplex PCR, and TCRdb kept only the in-frame ones, dropping some. The sample carries tens of thousands of clones, roughly nine tenths recorded once. This chain links TRBV4-3 with TRBJ2-3; 8 bases match TRBD2. This sequence was found in an adult with an advanced solid tumor such as melanoma, head and neck, liver or kidney cancer. The material sequenced was CD4+ or CD8+ T cells sorted from blood, taken in a trial of the OX40 agonist ivuxolimab. CDR3 protein: CASSQDPQLAGWDTQYF. CDR3 DNA sequence: TGCGCCAGCAGCCAAGATCCCCAATTAGCGGGGTGGGATACGCAGTATTTT.